A selection of T cell receptor beta chains follows, all from one sample in a study of T cell repertoires and Cas9 in healthy adults. Data came from immunoSEQ multiplex PCR; TCRdb stores just in-frame clones and leaves some out. The data contain 510 or so clones, 70% to 90% of them seen just once; the ten biggest clones take up roughly 19%. What was sequenced was SpCas9-reactive CD4+ effector T cells (CD137+, CD154-, CD25-, CD127+) from PBMCs; culture status not recorded. These receptors were obtained from a human donor in good health. Each CDR3 is given with its conserved first and last residue. The D gene is left open where the match is weak. Size values are once, few and many counts, or a class for expanded clones, and some rows have none.

d_gene	abundance	v_gene	j_gene	CDR3nt	CDR3aa
TRBD1	.	TRBV27	TRBJ2-1	TGTGCCAGCAGTCAAACCTTGACAGGGCGGGATGAGCAGTTCTTC	CASSQTLTGRDEQFF
.	once	TRBV11-2	TRBJ2-2	TGTGCCAGCAGCTTATCGGGACATTCTGGAACCGGGGAGCTGTTTTTT	CASSLSGHSGTGELFF
.	.	TRBV5-1	TRBJ2-5	TGCGCCAGCAGGTGCCTGGCGGGGGCGGGGGAGACCCAGTACTTC	CASRCLAGAGETQYF
.	.	TRBV5-1	TRBJ2-3	TGCGCCAGCAGCTTGGCAGACGATACGCAGTATTTT	CASSLADDTQYF
.	.	TRBV4-1	TRBJ1-1	TGCGCCAGCAGCCAAGGGGCTTTGGGGGGGTTGAACACTGAAGCTTTCTTT	CASSQGALGGLNTEAFF
.	.	TRBV10-1	TRBJ2-6	TGCGCCAGCAGTCTGAAATTAAGATCGCACAAAAGTCGGGCCAACGTCCTGACTTTC	CASSLKLRSHKSRANVLTF
TRBD1	.	TRBV7-9	TRBJ2-5	TGTGCCAGCAGCTACCTCCTGCCTACAGGGGTCAGGGAGACCCAGTACTTC	CASSYLLPTGVRETQYF
TRBD1	once	TRBV19	TRBJ1-4	TGTGCCAGTAGTCTCGGGACAGGAAATAATGAAAAACTGTTTTTT	CASSLGTGNNEKLFF
TRBD1	.	TRBV5-6	TRBJ1-2	TGTGCCAGCAGGGGGACAGGAGAAGACCGCTATGGCTACACCTTC	CASRGTGEDRYGYTF
.	.	TRBV7-8	TRBJ2-3	TGTGCCAGCAGCCGAGGACATAGCACAGATACGCAGTATTTT	CASSRGHSTDTQYF